The 28 T cell receptor beta chains below come from one sample, sequenced in a study of T cells in Graves' hyperthyroidism and ophthalmopathy. Amplified regions were TCR beta CDR3 sequences from RNA transcripts. A set of HTBI primers served as the primers for a first-round RT-PCR of the TCR CDR3. TCRdb reprocessed the multiplex PCR reads with MiXCR, giving one entry per CDR3 protein. The repertoire has roughly 290,000 distinct CDR3 sequences, roughly 14% of them found once; the top ten carry roughly 8%. The source material was blood. The origin of the receptors is a woman aged 25 to 39 with Graves' hyperthyroidism that later progressed to Graves' ophthalmopathy.

This clonotype showed up many times. V and J are TRBV4-2 and TRBJ2-7, with a possible D match to TRBD2 (5 bases). The CDR3 has 14 residues. V was cut by 0 bases and J by 3 bases, with 9 bases left in between. Germline V CDR1 and CDR2: LGHNA, YNFKEQ. This CDR3 reads CASSQDRGYYEQYF. The CDR3 DNA follows: TGTGCCAGCAGCCAAGATCGAGGGTACTACGAGCAGTACTTC.

The rearrangement joins TRBV11-1 to TRBJ2-2; 8 bases line up with TRBD1. The CDR3 has 16 residues. V shed 7 bases and J 6 bases; nucleotides not matched to a gene: 13. Germline V CDR1 and CDR2: SGHAT, FQDESV (reference sequence). CDR3 in amino acids: CASTGIGQGWAGELFF. The CDR3 nucleotides read TGTGCCAGCACGGGAATTGGACAGGGATGGGCCGGGGAGCTGTTTTTT.

This clonotype was seen many times. Written as DNA, the CDR3 is TGTGCCAGCAGCTTAGTAGGGCTAGCGGGAGACTACGAGCAGTACTTC. It yields the protein CASSLVGLAGDYEQYF. This chain links TRBV7-9 with TRBJ2-7; 10 nucleotides line up with TRBD2. The CDR3 runs 16 residues. V trimming: 1 base; J trimming: 3 bases; junction bases outside the gene matches: 6. Looked up from germline, CDR1 is SEHNR and CDR2 is FQNEAQ (reference sequence). The full variable domain, rest sourced from reference TRBV7-9 and TRBJ2-7, is DTGVSQNPRHKITKRGQNVTFRCDPISEHNRLYWYRQTLGQGPEFLTYFQNEAQLEKSRLLSDRFSAERPKGSFSTLEIQRTEQGDSAMYLCASSLVGLAGDYEQYFGPGTRLTVT.

Only a few counts were recorded for this clonotype. The chain joins TRBV9 to TRBJ2-3; 13 positions match TRBD2. The CDR3 runs to 19 residues. Germline trimming cut 4 bases from V and 8 bases from J; bases unmatched to any gene: 19. Germline V gives CDR1 SGDLS, CDR2 YYNGEE. Here the CDR3 reads CASSSSETSGRSVGGTQYF. DNA of the CDR3: TGTGCCAGCAGCTCCTCCGAGACTAGCGGGAGGTCGGTCGGGGGTACGCAGTATTTT.

This clonotype was picked up many times. The rearrangement links TRBV7-9 to TRBJ2-7; D is unresolved. V lost 1 base and J lost 3, with 19 bases in between. From germline, CDR1 is SEHNR and CDR2 FQNEAQ (reference sequence). The CDR3 covers 17 residues. CDR3: CASSLDQWRAKGYEQYF. The CDR3 DNA is TGTGCCAGCAGCTTAGATCAATGGCGAGCCAAGGGCTACGAGCAGTACTTC.

In its sample, this clonotype was seen many times. V gene TRBV11-2 combines with J gene TRBJ2-7; TRBD1 agrees at 10 bases. The CDR3 has 14 residues. Germline values: CDR1 SGHAT, CDR2 FQNNGV. Trimming took 6 bases from V and 2 from J; bases not matched to a gene: 4. CDR3 in amino acids: CASSLGTGAYEQYF. CDR3 nucleotide sequence: TGTGCCAGCAGTCTCGGGACAGGGGCCTACGAGCAGTACTTC.

The chain couples TRBV7-2 to TRBJ2-5; 13 bases match TRBD2. The CDR3 covers 18 residues. V was pared by 5 bases and J by 0 bases, with 9 bases of the junction left unmatched. The germline V gene has CDR1 SGHTA and CDR2 FQGNSA. In DNA, the CDR3 is TGTGCCAGCAGCCTTGGACTAGCGGGGGCCTACCACCAAGAGACCCAGTACTTC. This codes for CASSLGLAGAYHQETQYF. Together with reference TRBV7-2 and TRBJ2-5, the CDR3 gives the full variable domain: GAGVSQSPSNKVTEKGKDVELRCDPISGHTALYWYRQSLGQGLEFLIYFQGNSAPDKSGLPSDRFSAERTGGSVSTLTIQRTQQEDSAVYLCASSLGLAGAYHQETQYFGPGTRLLVL.

The chain recombines TRBV27 with TRBJ1-2; D gene unclear. Deletions cut 3 bases from V and 4 bases from J, with 9 bases between. The CDR3 consists of 13 residues. Germline V gene sequence: CDR1 MNHEY, CDR2 SMNVEV (reference sequence). The CDR3 is CASSFSRGYGYTF. The CDR3, as DNA: TGTGCCAGCAGTTTTTCACGCGGCTATGGCTACACCTTC.

This clonotype was counted ten times or more. This chain links TRBV6-1 with TRBJ2-5; D may be TRBD1 (5 bases). Trimming left V 7 bases short and J 5 bases short, with 14 bases between. This CDR3 has 13 amino acids. Looked up from germline, CDR1 is MNHNS and CDR2 is SASEGT. The chain's CDR3 is CASTQGVRETQYF. CDR3 coding DNA: TGTGCCAGCACCCAAGGGGTCAGGGAGACCCAGTACTTC.

This clonotype was observed at least ten times. The rearrangement links TRBV6-1 to TRBJ2-5; D is unresolved. The CDR3 has 11 residues. In germline, CDR1 is MNHNS, CDR2 SASEGT. The V end lost 7 bases, the J end lost 5 bases, and 8 bases lay between the germline ends. The chain's CDR3 is CASKSGETQYF. The CDR3 DNA sequence: TGTGCCAGCAAGAGTGGGGAGACCCAGTACTTC.

This clonotype was picked up many times. The chain joins TRBV7-9 to TRBJ1-1, with TRBD1 as a possible D gene (6 bases). The V end was cut by 3 bases, the J end by 7 bases, with 15 bases between. Germline V gene sequence: CDR1 SEHNR, CDR2 FQNEAQ (reference sequence). The CDR3 has 14 residues. The chain's CDR3 is CASSFGTLGFEAFF. In DNA, the CDR3 is TGTGCCAGCAGCTTCGGGACACTCGGCTTTGAAGCTTTCTTT. The full variable domain, completed using reference TRBV7-9 and TRBJ1-1, is DTGVSQNPRHKITKRGQNVTFRCDPISEHNRLYWYRQTLGQGPEFLTYFQNEAQLEKSRLLSDRFSAERPKGSFSTLEIQRTEQGDSAMYLCASSFGTLGFEAFFGQGTRLTVV.

In this sample, this clonotype turned up many times. V and J are TRBV5-1 and TRBJ2-7, with D tentatively TRBD2 (6 bases). The CDR3 is made up of 17 amino acids. The V end was cut by 6 bases, the J end by 3 bases, with 25 bases between. Germline V gene data show CDR1 as SGHRS and CDR2 as YFSETQ. CDR3 DNA: TGCGCCAGCACCAGCACAGCCAGCAGAGGGACTCACTACGAGCAGTACTTC. Its protein is CASTSTASRGTHYEQYF.

The chain uses TRBV6-2 or TRBV6-3 and TRBJ2-7, with a possible D match to TRBD1 (5 bases). The CDR3 totals 14 residues. Deletions cut 0 bases from V and 3 bases from J, with 9 bases between. The germline V gene encodes CDR1 MNHEY and CDR2 SVGEGT. This chain's CDR3 is CASSYSDSYYEQYF. DNA of the CDR3: TGTGCCAGCAGTTACTCAGACAGTTACTACGAGCAGTACTTC.

As regards this clonotype: The junction differs from germline at one of its ends, possibly a read error. This chain links TRBV7-3 with TRBJ2-7; D remains ambiguous. The CDR3 runs 13 residues. Germline CDR1 and CDR2: SGHTA and FQGTGA. Here the CDR3 DNA reads TGTGCCAGCAACTTAATGGCAGTAACCGAGCAGTACTTC. It yields the protein CASNLMAVTEQYF.

The genes are TRBV4-2 and TRBJ2-1; 11 bases fit TRBD2. J lost 0 bases, V lost 0 bases, and 1 base had no gene match. The germline gives CDR1 LGHNA, CDR2 YNFKEQ. The CDR3 is made up of 17 amino acids. CDR3 in amino acids: CASSQDSGRVSYNEQFF. CDR3 sequence (DNA): TGTGCCAGCAGCCAAGATAGCGGGAGGGTCTCCTACAATGAGCAGTTCTTC.

Regarding this clonotype: An end of the junction differs from the germline gene, which may be a read error. This chain joins TRBV5-1 and TRBJ1-6; no definite D call. The CDR3 runs 17 residues. The germline V gene has CDR1 SGHRS and CDR2 YFSETQ. DNA of the CDR3: TGCGCCAGCAGCGGACCCGGGCCACAAGCGGAAAATTCACCCCTCCGCTTT. It is translated as CASSGPGPQAENSPLRF. Full variable domain (remainder filled in from reference TRBV5-1 and TRBJ1-6): KAGVTQTPRYLIKTRGQQVTLSCSPISGHRSVSWYQQTPGQGLQFLFEYFSETQRNKGNFPGRFSGRQFSNSRSEMNVSTLELGDSALYLCASSGPGPQAENSPLRFGNGTRLTVT.

This sequence joins TRBV9 and TRBJ1-1; perhaps TRBD1 as D (6 bases). CDR3 length: 16 residues. Germline loops: CDR1 SGDLS, CDR2 YYNGEE. V was shortened by 0 bases and J by 5 bases, with 17 bases between the two germline ends. CDR3 DNA: TGTGCCAGCAGCGTAGACCACAGGGAAGGAGGAACTGAAGCTTTCTTT. It yields the protein CASSVDHREGGTEAFF. The full variable domain, rest sourced from reference TRBV9 and TRBJ1-1, is DSGVTQTPKHLITATGQRVTLRCSPRSGDLSVYWYQQSLDQGLQFLIQYYNGEERAKGNILERFSAQQFPDLHSELNLSSLELGDSALYFCASSVDHREGGTEAFFGQGTRLTVV.

This clonotype was seen a handful of times. V and J are TRBV5-6 and TRBJ2-7; possibly TRBD1 for D (5 bases). Germline lookup yields CDR1 SGHDT and CDR2 YYEEEE. The CDR3 is 15 residues long. Between the trimmed V and J ends, which lost 2 bases and 2 bases, there was a span of 14 bases. The DNA of the CDR3 is TGTGCCAGCAGCTTTTGGAAGGGGATCCCCTACGAGCAGTACTTC. Its protein product is CASSFWKGIPYEQYF.

To note about this clonotype: One end of the junction does not line up with germline, which may come from a read error. V gene TRBV5-1 combines with J gene TRBJ2-6; 8 bases are a match to TRBD1. CDR3 length: 16 residues. CDR1 SGHRS and CDR2 YFSETQ come from the germline V gene. The CDR3 loop is CASSWRTGSGANVLTF. The CDR3 DNA reads as TGTGCCAGCAGCTGGAGGACAGGGTCTGGGGCCAACGTCCTGACTTTC.

This clonotype appeared many times. The rearrangement links TRBV30 to TRBJ1-5, with 7 bases that match TRBD1. Unmatched junction bases numbered 4, after V lost 2 bases and J lost 6 bases. The CDR3 has 13 residues. From germline, CDR1 is GTSNPN and CDR2 SVGIG (reference sequence). The CDR3 here is CAWSTGARQPQHF. DNA of the CDR3: TGTGCCTGGAGTACAGGGGCGCGTCAGCCCCAGCATTTT.

This clonotype was detected many times. The V gene is TRBV20-1, the J gene TRBJ2-3, with 7 bases matching TRBD1. This CDR3 contains 15 residues. Per germline, CDR1 DFQATT and CDR2 SNEGSKA (reference sequence). The ends lost 3 bases at V and 2 bases at J; junction bases unmatched: 8. The CDR3 nucleotides read TGCAGTGCTAGGGGGTCCGGGACAGACACAGATACGCAGTATTTT. Protein product: CSARGSGTDTDTQYF.

This clonotype occurred many times. The J gene is TRBJ1-1, the V gene TRBV6-2 or TRBV6-3; unclear D gene. Germline CDR1 and CDR2: MNHEY and SVGEGT. This CDR3 contains 13 residues. The V and J ends lost 7 bases and 0 bases respectively, with 9 bases between them. The CDR3 is CASTRTVNTEAFF. The CDR3 bases are TGTGCCAGCACAAGGACGGTGAACACTGAAGCTTTCTTT.

This clonotype was recorded many times. The chain recombines TRBV10-3 with TRBJ2-3, with 12 positions matching TRBD2. V shed 4 bases and J 4 bases; nucleotides not matched to a gene: 6. CDR1 and CDR2 (germline): ENHRY, SYGVKD. The length of the CDR3 is 16 residues. This CDR3 reads CAISALAGGQADTQYF. For the CDR3, the DNA is TGTGCCATCAGTGCGCTAGCGGGAGGGCAGGCAGATACGCAGTATTTT.

Of note for this clonotype: At one end the junction does not follow the germline gene, possibly because of a read error. This chain joins TRBV28 and TRBJ2-1; 8 positions match TRBD2. The CDR3 has 15 residues. Germline loops: CDR1 MDHEN, CDR2 SYDVKM. CDR3: CASRPSGPNRNEQVF. CDR3 coding DNA: TGTGCCAGCAGACCTAGCGGGCCGAACAGGAATGAGCAGGTCTTC.

Many counts were recorded for this clonotype. V is TRBV20-1 and J is TRBJ2-5; 9 bases agree with TRBD1. Germline trimming cut 6 bases from V and 7 bases from J; bases unmatched to any gene: 9. Germline CDR1 DFQATT, CDR2 SNEGSKA (reference sequence). The CDR3 has 13 amino acids. The CDR3 nucleotides are TGCAGTGCCCTAACAGGGGGCTCGGCGACCCAGTACTTC. This sequence encodes CSALTGGSATQYF.

This clonotype was detected many times. The J gene is TRBJ2-3, the V gene TRBV5-1, with D unresolved. Germline CDR1 reads SGHRS; CDR2 reads YFSETQ. The V and J ends lost 1 base and 6 bases respectively, with 15 bases between them. The CDR3 runs 15 residues. The CDR3 DNA reads as TGCGCCAGCAGCTTGAGGTCGTCCGCGGCGGATACGCAGTATTTT. Residues: CASSLRSSAADTQYF.

This sequence joins TRBV24-1 and TRBJ2-3, with D possibly called TRBD1 or TRBD2 (5 bases each). V gave up 1 base and J gave up 3 bases, with 7 bases separating them. Germline V lookup: CDR1 KGHDR, CDR2 SFDVKD. This CDR3 is 14 amino acids long. CDR3 nucleotides: TGTGCCACCAGTGATTTTGGGGGAACAGATACGCAGTATTTT. It yields the protein CATSDFGGTDTQYF.

There are many counts of this clonotype. This rearrangement joins TRBV28 to TRBJ1-3; a possible D gene is TRBD1 (6 bases). Trimming took 2 bases from V and 4 from J, leaving 15 bases between them. This CDR3 contains 16 residues. Looked up from germline, CDR1 is MDHEN and CDR2 is SYDVKM. The CDR3 nucleotides are TGTGCCAGCAGTTTACTGGGACACCAGGGGGGAAACACCATATATTTT. Residues: CASSLLGHQGGNTIYF.